The 24 T cell receptor beta chains reported below all come from one sample, sequenced in a study of cytomegalovirus exposure and HLA in healthy donors. The PCR used 60 Vbeta and 13 Jbeta primers. The data were produced by immunoSEQ multiplex PCR, yet TCRdb's version contains in-frame clones alone and is incomplete. The sample contains about 130,000 clones, 75% to 85% of which appear only once. The specimen was PBMCs. The source is a woman aged 18 to 35 in good health and CMV-seropositive.

This rearrangement joins TRBV4-1 to TRBJ2-7; D call uncertain. Germline V gene lookup returns CDR1 MGHRA and CDR2 YSYEKL. This CDR3 has 14 residues. The V end was cut by 0 bases, the J end by 3 bases, with 9 bases between. The CDR3 region is CASSQEGGNYEQYF. CDR3 nucleotide sequence: TGCGCCAGCAGCCAAGAAGGCGGTAACTACGAGCAGTACTTC.

This rearrangement joins TRBV4-1 to TRBJ1-1; TRBD1 is a possible D gene (5 bases). Germline V gives CDR1 MGHRA, CDR2 YSYEKL. Trimming pared 6 bases from V and 7 bases from J, leaving 15 bases between. There are 13 residues in the CDR3. CDR3 DNA: TGCGCCAGCAGTTTCCGACAGATCGATGAAGCTTTCTTT. This sequence encodes CASSFRQIDEAFF.

The chain employs TRBV15 and TRBJ1-1, with D uncertain. The V and J ends lost 0 bases and 3 bases respectively, with 8 bases between them. The CDR3 is made up of 14 amino acids. Per the germline V gene, CDR1 is LNHNV and CDR2 is YYDKDF (reference sequence). CDR3 amino acids: CATSRDADYTEAFF. DNA of the CDR3: TGTGCCACCAGCAGAGATGCAGATTACACTGAAGCTTTCTTT.

The sample holds one count of this clone. The V gene is TRBV6-5, the J gene TRBJ1-2; possible D gene TRBD1, 6 bases. This CDR3 spans 14 amino acids. Germline V gene lookup returns CDR1 MNHEY and CDR2 SVGAGI. The V gene lost 2 bases and the J gene lost 3 bases, with 10 bases spanning the gap. The CDR3 DNA sequence: TGTGCCAGCAGTTACGGAGGGGGGGACTATGGCTACACCTTC. Amino acid sequence: CASSYGGGDYGYTF.

The chain recombines TRBV6-1 with TRBJ2-3; 12 bases are a match to TRBD2. After removal of 4 bases from V and 2 bases from J, the junction contained 13 bases not matched to a gene. The CDR3 has 19 residues. Germline CDR1 MNHNS, CDR2 SASEGT. The CDR3 reads CASSVQLAGGRYDTDTQYF. As DNA, the CDR3 is TGTGCCAGCAGTGTCCAACTAGCGGGGGGTCGGTACGACACAGATACGCAGTATTTT.

The chain combines TRBV28 with TRBJ2-5, with D possibly being TRBD2 (6 bases). The J call may not be correct, given that the DNA end is closer to TRBJ2-7. The CDR3 is 15 amino acids. Germline-derived CDR1 and CDR2 are MDHEN and SYDVKM. CDR3 region: CASSTGGAATDEQYF. In DNA, the CDR3 is TGTGCCAGCAGCACCGGCGGGGCAGCCACAGACGAGCAGTACTTC.

V and J are TRBV2 and TRBJ1-3; 7 bases align to TRBD1. The V gene's germline CDR1 is SNHLY and CDR2 FYNNEI. The CDR3 sequence is 14 residues long. J lost 2 bases, V lost 8 bases, and 6 bases had no gene match. DNA for the CDR3: TGTGCCAGCCAGACAGGGTTCGCTGGAAACACCATATATTTT. Protein: CASQTGFAGNTIYF.

This clone is a singleton in its sample. V and J are TRBV9 and TRBJ1-4; a possible D gene is TRBD1 (6 bases). CDR1 is SGDLS, CDR2 YYNGEE, per germline. The CDR3 is 15 residues long. Deletions cut 0 bases from V and 6 bases from J, with 12 bases between. The CDR3, as DNA: TGTGCCAGCAGCGTAGGGGGTAAGGGGGATGAAAAACTGTTTTTT. Protein product: CASSVGGKGDEKLFF.

The chain carries TRBV2 and TRBJ1-1; maybe TRBD1 (5 bases). Germline assignment: CDR1 SNHLY and CDR2 FYNNEI. This CDR3 contains 14 residues. Trimming shortened V by 6 bases and J by 5 bases, and 16 bases separated the two germline ends. Here the CDR3 DNA reads TGTGCCAGCAGCCTCCGGAGGGGTGGTACTGAAGCTTTCTTT. Protein sequence: CASSLRRGGTEAFF.

CDR3 in amino acids: CAISEPKGQGEKMGELFF. The DNA of the CDR3 is TGTGCCATCAGTGAGCCGAAAGGACAGGGAGAGAAAATGGGGGAGCTGTTTTTT. The J gene is TRBJ2-2, the V gene TRBV10-3; 8 bases line up with TRBD1. Germline CDR1 reads ENHRY; CDR2 reads SYGVKD. The V and J ends lost 2 bases and 8 bases, in that order; junction bases with no gene match: 16. The CDR3 is 18 residues long.

The chain employs TRBV29-1 and TRBJ1-1; D unclear. The CDR3 is 13 residues long. Germline CDR1 and CDR2: SQVTM and ANQGSEA. V lost 7 bases and J 0 bases, leaving 12 bases between the germline ends. The CDR3 sequence is CSAAPQMNTEAFF. As DNA, the CDR3 is TGCAGCGCCGCCCCTCAGATGAACACTGAAGCTTTCTTT.

This chain joins TRBV2 and TRBJ2-2, with D tentatively TRBD1 (6 bases). The CDR3 spans 15 residues. Per germline, CDR1 SNHLY and CDR2 FYNNEI. V was cut by 3 bases and J by 3 bases, with 11 bases left in between. The CDR3 region is CASSEAGADTGELFF. The CDR3 DNA sequence: TGTGCCAGCAGTGAGGCAGGGGCGGACACCGGGGAGCTGTTTTTT.

The CDR3 here is CASSSQGAPYEQYF. CDR3 coding DNA: TGTGCCAGCAGCTCCCAGGGGGCGCCGTACGAGCAGTACTTC. The chain carries TRBV11-2 and TRBJ2-7; 8 nucleotides align to TRBD1. CDR1 and CDR2 from the germline V gene are SGHAT and FQNNGV. This CDR3 region has 14 residues. J lost 4 bases, V lost 4 bases, and 6 bases had no gene match.

As concerns this clone: The sample holds other DNA sequences that translate to the same CDR3. The chain couples TRBV2 to TRBJ2-3, with no clear D. The ends were cut back, 7 bases at V and 0 bases at J, with 17 bases in the middle. The CDR3 is 16 amino acids. Germline CDR1 reads SNHLY; CDR2 reads FYNNEI. CDR3 DNA sequence: TGTGCCAGCACCCAGCGAACTCTTACTAGCACAGATACGCAGTATTTT. Protein sequence: CASTQRTLTSTDTQYF.

The rearrangement links TRBV6-6 to TRBJ1-1; D perhaps matches TRBD1 (5 bases). From germline, CDR1 is MNHNY and CDR2 SVGAGI (reference sequence). The CDR3 has 12 residues. V was clipped by 1 base and J by 7 bases, with 7 bases between them. CDR3 coding DNA: TGTGCCAGCAGTTACTGGAGGGGTGAAGCTTTCTTT. This codes for CASSYWRGEAFF.

The gene calls are TRBV9 and TRBJ2-1, with D possibly TRBD1 on 6 matching bases. The V gene's germline CDR1 is SGDLS and CDR2 YYNGEE. Trimming removed 2 bases from V and 2 bases from J, with 11 bases in between. The CDR3 is 15 residues long. CDR3 bases: TGTGCCAGCAGCGTTGCAGGGGCCGCCTACAATGAGCAGTTCTTC. Amino acid sequence: CASSVAGAAYNEQFF. The variable domain in full, completed from reference TRBV9 and TRBJ2-1, reads DSGVTQTPKHLITATGQRVTLRCSPRSGDLSVYWYQQSLDQGLQFLIQYYNGEERAKGNILERFSAQQFPDLHSELNLSSLELGDSALYFCASSVAGAAYNEQFFGPGTRLTVL.

This chain connects TRBV30 to TRBJ2-5, with unresolved D. The DNA end is a closer match to TRBJ2-7, so the J assignment may be wrong. From germline, CDR1 is GTSNPN and CDR2 SVGIG (reference sequence). The CDR3 spans 12 residues. DNA for the CDR3: TGTGCCTGGAGTAACCGGGTCTACGAGCAGTACTTC. Its translation is CAWSNRVYEQYF.

The chain couples TRBV10-3 to TRBJ2-7; no clear D gene. The germline V gene has CDR1 ENHRY and CDR2 SYGVKD. CDR3 length: 13 residues. The V end lost 2 bases, the J end lost 4 bases, and 9 bases lay between the germline ends. The CDR3 bases are TGTGCCATCAGTGAGCCCAGGCAGTACGAGCAGTACTTC. As protein: CAISEPRQYEQYF.

The J gene is TRBJ2-7, the V gene TRBV5-6; tentative D call: TRBD1 (5 bases). CDR3 size: 14 residues. CDR1 and CDR2 (germline): SGHDT, YYEEEE. Trimming removed 4 bases at V and 1 base at J, with 12 bases between. The CDR3 DNA is TGTGCCAGCAGCCCGACAGCACCATCCTACGAGCAGTACTTC. Encoded protein: CASSPTAPSYEQYF. The entire variable domain, with the rest obtained from reference TRBV5-6 and TRBJ2-7, is as follows: DAGVTQSPTHLIKTRGQQVTLRCSPKSGHDTVSWYQQALGQGPQFIFQYYEEEERQRGNFPDRFSGHQFPNYSSELNVNALLLGDSALYLCASSPTAPSYEQYFGPGTRLTVT.

This clone was seen a few times. The chain is built from TRBV7-9 and TRBJ2-2, with TRBD2 matching 9 bases. Germline V gives CDR1 SEHNR, CDR2 FQNEAQ (reference sequence). The trim removed 4 bases at V and 2 bases at J, leaving 11 bases unmatched. The CDR3 consists of 18 residues. CDR3: CASSSMISGGPNTGELFF. For the CDR3, the DNA is TGTGCCAGCAGCTCCATGATTAGCGGGGGCCCTAACACCGGGGAGCTGTTTTTT. The variable domain in full, completed from reference TRBV7-9 and TRBJ2-2, reads DTGVSQNPRHKITKRGQNVTFRCDPISEHNRLYWYRQTLGQGPEFLTYFQNEAQLEKSRLLSDRFSAERPKGSFSTLEIQRTEQGDSAMYLCASSSMISGGPNTGELFFGEGSRLTVL.

V gene TRBV14 combines with J gene TRBJ1-1, with 7 positions matching TRBD1. V gave up 4 bases and J gave up 1 base; unmatched junction bases: 9. CDR1 is SGHDN and CDR2 is FVKESK in the germline V gene. This CDR3 has 16 residues. This CDR3 is CASSPTLDRTNTEAFF. CDR3 nucleotide sequence: TGTGCCAGCAGCCCAACCCTGGACAGGACGAACACTGAAGCTTTCTTT.

This clone occurred once. This rearrangement joins TRBV5-4 to TRBJ2-7; 15 nucleotides agree with TRBD2. V shed 3 bases and J 1 base; nucleotides not matched to a gene: 5. Germline CDR1 SGHNT, CDR2 YYREEE (reference sequence). This CDR3 comprises 17 residues. As DNA, the CDR3 is TGTGCCAGCAGCTGGGGACTAGCGGGGGGCCAGTCCTACGAGCAGTACTTC. Translating gives CASSWGLAGGQSYEQYF.

This clone came up a few times. The V call is TRBV25-1, the J call TRBJ1-4; 7 positions agree with TRBD1. Looked up from germline, CDR1 is MGHDK and CDR2 is SYGVNS. Trimming at V came to 3 bases and at J to 5 bases, leaving 6 bases not matched to a gene. This CDR3 spans 15 amino acids. This CDR3 is CASSDLGQKNEKLFF. The CDR3 DNA reads as TGTGCCAGCAGTGATCTGGGACAGAAGAATGAAAAACTGTTTTTT.

This chain joins TRBV9 and TRBJ2-1, with 9 positions matching TRBD2. The germline V gene has CDR1 SGDLS and CDR2 YYNGEE. This CDR3 is 15 amino acids long. The ends lost 4 bases at V and 6 bases at J; junction bases unmatched: 8. CDR3 sequence reads: CASSSESGGSNEQFF. As DNA, the CDR3 is TGTGCCAGCAGCTCCGAGAGCGGGGGGAGCAATGAGCAGTTCTTC.